Below, 25 T cell receptor beta chains from the same sample are listed, as sequenced in a study of T cells after posttransplantation cyclophosphamide. Here immunoSEQ multiplex PCR was the method, and the copy in TCRdb shows in-frame clones only, minus some. This sample carries roughly 7,300 clones, 75% to 95% of them seen once, and the ten largest clones take roughly 4%. Material for sequencing was CD4+ T cells sorted from blood. These receptors originate from a woman aged 45-65 years in good health and a related stem cell transplant donor.

Here the CDR3 DNA reads TGTGCCAGCAGCGCCGCGACAGGGGCGCTGGGAGGCTACACCTTC. Its translation: CASSAATGALGGYTF. This chain uses TRBV9 with TRBJ1-2, with 8 bases identical to TRBD1. The CDR3 is 15 amino acids. Trimming cost V 3 bases and J 8 bases; bases outside gene matches: 12. Germline V lookup: CDR1 SGDLS, CDR2 YYNGEE.

CDR3 sequence reads: CASSPGWLNSANYGYTF. The CDR3 DNA reads TGCGCCAGCAGTCCGGGATGGCTAAACTCCGCTAACTATGGCTACACCTTC. This chain uses TRBV5-1 with TRBJ1-2; D is undetermined. This CDR3 region has 17 residues. The V gene lost 5 bases and the J gene lost 0 bases, with 20 bases spanning the gap. The germline V gene encodes CDR1 SGHRS and CDR2 YFSETQ.

This chain connects TRBV18 to TRBJ2-2; the D is unclear. Germline lookup yields CDR1 KGHSH and CDR2 LQKENI. V was pared by 8 bases and J by 5 bases, with 12 bases between. The CDR3 runs 13 residues. The CDR3 sequence is CASGPAKTGELFF. The CDR3 DNA is TGTGCCAGCGGGCCCGCTAAGACCGGGGAGCTGTTTTTT.

This chain connects TRBV12-1 to TRBJ1-6; the DNA was not compared with TRBD1, the D call given in the table. TRBV12-1 is recorded as a pseudogene. The CDR3 sequence is 14 residues long. CDR3 sequence reads: CASSSPGQGSPLHF. The CDR3 coding sequence is TGTGCCAGCAGCTCTCCGGGACAGGGTTCACCCCTCCACTTT.

This rearrangement joins TRBV14 to TRBJ2-5; TRBD1 matches at 9 bases. CDR3 length: 15 amino acids. The V and J ends lost 2 bases and 5 bases, in that order; junction bases with no gene match: 6. The germline V gene has CDR1 SGHDN and CDR2 FVKESK. In DNA form, the CDR3 reads TGTGCCAGCAGCCAAACGACAGGGGGATTGGAGACCCAGTACTTC. Its translation is CASSQTTGGLETQYF. Drawing the rest from reference TRBV14 and TRBJ2-5, the complete variable domain is EAGVTQFPSHSVIEKGQTVTLRCDPISGHDNLYWYRRVMGKEIKFLLHFVKESKQDESGMPNNRFLAERTGGTYSTLKVQPAELEDSGVYFCASSQTTGGLETQYFGPGTRLLVL.

This chain links TRBV4-1 with TRBJ1-5, with D hard to call. Germline-derived CDR1 and CDR2 are MGHRA and YSYEKL. CDR3 length: 13 amino acids. Trimming removed 0 bases at V and 7 bases at J, with 7 bases between. In nucleotides, the CDR3 is TGCGCCAGCAGCCAAGATCAGGTCCAGCCCCAGCATTTT. Its protein is CASSQDQVQPQHF.

V is TRBV27 and J is TRBJ1-2, with 10 nucleotides matching TRBD1. The V and J ends lost 4 bases and 3 bases, in that order; junction bases with no gene match: 8. The CDR3 loop spans 16 amino acids. Germline lookup yields CDR1 MNHEY and CDR2 SMNVEV (reference sequence). This CDR3 reads CASSSGQGENDYGYTF. CDR3 sequence (DNA): TGTGCCAGCAGTTCCGGACAGGGGGAAAACGACTATGGCTACACCTTC.

The rearrangement joins TRBV28 to TRBJ1-3; a weak D match, TRBD1 (6 bases). The V gene lost 4 bases and the J gene lost 4 bases, with 11 bases spanning the gap. CDR1 MDHEN and CDR2 SYDVKM come from the germline V gene. The CDR3 runs to 14 residues. The CDR3 DNA is TGTGCCAGCAGTTCGCCAGGGGTAGGAAACACCATATATTTT. Translation gives CASSSPGVGNTIYF. The full variable domain, in which reference TRBV28 and TRBJ1-3 provide the parts outside the CDR3, is DVKVTQSSRYLVKRTGEKVFLECVQDMDHENMFWYRQDPGLGLRLIYFSYDVKMKEKGDIPEGYSVSREKKERFSLILESASTNQTSMYLCASSSPGVGNTIYFGEGSWLTVV.

The genes are TRBV7-9 and TRBJ1-3, with a tentative D call TRBD1 (5 bases). The length of the CDR3 is 12 residues. Germline V gene sequence: CDR1 SEHNR, CDR2 FQNEAQ (reference sequence). The V end lost 5 bases, the J end lost 9 bases, and 11 bases lay between the germline ends. The chain's CDR3 is CASSPPQGTIYF. For the CDR3, the DNA is TGTGCCAGCAGCCCGCCCCAGGGCACCATATATTTT.

This chain connects TRBV5-1 to TRBJ2-1; D is perhaps TRBD2 (6 bases). Trimming took off 6 bases at V and 7 bases at J, with 17 bases between the two ends. Germline assignment: CDR1 SGHRS and CDR2 YFSETQ. The CDR3 has 14 amino acids. DNA of the CDR3: TGCGCCAGCACCTCGGTTAGCGGCGATAATGAGCAGTTCTTC. Translating gives CASTSVSGDNEQFF.

The chain recombines TRBV5-4 with TRBJ2-3, with a tentative D call TRBD2 (5 bases). Germline V lookup: CDR1 SGHNT, CDR2 YYREEE (reference sequence). V lost 0 bases and J 6 bases, leaving 11 bases between the germline ends. This CDR3 contains 14 residues. The CDR3 region is CASSLAAEGDTQYF. The DNA of the CDR3 is TGTGCCAGCAGCTTGGCCGCCGAGGGCGATACGCAGTATTTT. Based on the CDR3 plus reference TRBV5-4 and TRBJ2-3, the full variable domain is ETGVTQSPTHLIKTRGQQVTLRCSSQSGHNTVSWYQQALGQGPQFIFQYYREEENGRGNFPPRFSGLQFPNYSSELNVNALELDDSALYLCASSLAAEGDTQYFGPGTRLTVL.

The chain links TRBV25-1 to TRBJ1-6; D unclear. Germline CDR1 is MGHDK and CDR2 is SYGVNS. This CDR3 region has 14 residues. With 5 bases removed from V and 4 bases from J, the gap between germline ends came to 9 bases. DNA of the CDR3: TGTGCCAGCAGTAAAACAGCATATAATTCACCCCTCCACTTT. Translating it yields CASSKTAYNSPLHF.

This sequence joins TRBV5-1 and TRBJ2-7, with 8 bases lining up with TRBD1. Germline V CDR1 and CDR2: SGHRS, YFSETQ. This CDR3 region has 15 residues. V was clipped by 4 bases and J by 0 bases; unmatched bases: 6. CDR3 DNA: TGCGCCAGCAGCGCCGGACAGGGAAGCTCCTACGAGCAGTACTTC. This gives the protein CASSAGQGSSYEQYF.

The chain links TRBV5-1 to TRBJ1-4; 9 bases line up with TRBD1. V lost 3 bases, J lost 7 bases, and 7 bases stayed unmatched. CDR1 and CDR2 (germline): SGHRS, YFSETQ. This CDR3 is 15 amino acids long. CDR3: CASSSAGTGSEKLFF. The CDR3, as DNA: TGCGCCAGCAGCTCCGCCGGGACAGGGAGTGAAAAACTGTTTTTT.

The rearrangement uses TRBV18 and TRBJ2-3; TRBD2 matches 13 bases. From germline, CDR1 is KGHSH and CDR2 LQKENI. The J segment lost 6 bases and the V segment lost 3 bases, leaving 6 bases of the junction unmatched. The CDR3 has 16 residues. CDR3 region: CASSPRTSGGEDTQYF. The CDR3 DNA is TGTGCCAGCTCACCCCGGACTAGCGGGGGAGAGGATACGCAGTATTTT.

About this clone: Other DNA sequences in this sample translate to the same CDR3. The chain recombines TRBV5-4 with TRBJ2-3; 7 nucleotides agree with TRBD2. This CDR3 is built from 15 residues. Germline assignment: CDR1 SGHNT and CDR2 YYREEE (reference sequence). Unmatched junction bases numbered 4, after V lost 0 bases and J lost 3 bases. The CDR3 sequence is CASSLGSGNTDTQYF. The CDR3 DNA is TGTGCCAGCAGCTTGGGAAGCGGGAATACAGATACGCAGTATTTT.

This sequence joins TRBV28 and TRBJ1-2, with TRBD1 matching over 10 bases. The trim removed 5 bases at V and 5 bases at J, leaving 5 bases unmatched. CDR1 and CDR2 (germline): MDHEN, SYDVKM. This CDR3 has 14 residues. CDR3 protein: CASSPGQGIYGYTF. DNA of the CDR3: TGTGCCAGCAGTCCGGGACAGGGGATTTATGGCTACACCTTC.

V and J are TRBV7-3 and TRBJ2-2; D not resolved. CDR1 SGHTA and CDR2 FQGTGA come from the germline V gene. V lost 5 bases and J lost 1, with 5 bases in between. The CDR3 sequence is 13 residues long. This CDR3 reads CASSDKNTGELFF. CDR3 nucleotides: TGTGCCAGCAGCGACAAGAACACCGGGGAGCTGTTTTTT.

The chain recombines TRBV6-5 with TRBJ1-6, with unresolved D. The CDR3 extends over 14 amino acids. Trimming took off 2 bases at V and 10 bases at J, with 12 bases between the two ends. In germline, CDR1 is MNHEY, CDR2 SVGAGI. CDR3 DNA: TGTGCCAGCAGTTACGCAGACAAAGACTCACCCCTCCACTTT. Its protein product is CASSYADKDSPLHF.

The chain joins TRBV6-1 to TRBJ1-1; D unclear. Per the germline V gene, CDR1 is MNHNS and CDR2 is SASEGT. The CDR3 runs to 16 residues. The germline V and J ends were trimmed by 0 bases and 6 bases, with 17 bases remaining between them. As DNA, the CDR3 is TGTGCCAGCAGTGAAGCTGCCGGAGACCCAATCCCTGAAGCTTTCTTT. Protein product: CASSEAAGDPIPEAFF.

The chain employs TRBV5-5 and TRBJ1-1, with TRBD1 as a possible D gene (6 bases). The germline CDR1 and CDR2 sequences are SGHKS and YYEKEE (reference sequence). Trimming took 1 base from V and 6 from J, leaving 10 bases between them. The CDR3 has 13 residues. The CDR3 bases are TGTGCCAGCAGCTTGACAGGGATCGCTGAAGCTTTCTTT. Protein sequence: CASSLTGIAEAFF.

This clone was recorded a few times. The chain joins TRBV11-3 to TRBJ2-3; 7 bases are shared with TRBD2. The germline CDR1 and CDR2 sequences are SGHNT and YENEEA. CDR3 length: 15 residues. The V gene end was trimmed by 5 bases and the J gene end by 0 bases; junction bases not matched to a gene: 5. Here the CDR3 DNA reads TGTGCCAGCAGCAGAGCTAGCGGTAGCACAGATACGCAGTATTTT. Protein product: CASSRASGSTDTQYF.

This sequence joins TRBV27 and TRBJ1-4; a possible D gene is TRBD1 (5 bases). V lost 7 bases, J lost 7 bases, and 13 bases lay in between. Germline lookup yields CDR1 MNHEY and CDR2 SMNVEV (reference sequence). This CDR3 has 13 residues. CDR3 DNA sequence: TGTGCCAGCATGAGAGGGACTCGTGAAAAACTGTTTTTT. The encoded protein is CASMRGTREKLFF.

The chain uses TRBV18 and TRBJ2-5; TRBD2 is a possible D gene (6 bases). CDR1 is KGHSH, CDR2 LQKENI, per germline. The CDR3 runs 15 residues. V lost 3 bases to trimming and J lost 3 bases, with 14 bases between them. CDR3 sequence reads: CASSPRRDPKETQYF. CDR3 DNA: TGTGCCAGCTCACCTAGGAGGGATCCTAAAGAGACCCAGTACTTC. The full variable domain, rest sourced from reference TRBV18 and TRBJ2-5, is NAGVMQNPRHLVRRRGQEARLRCSPMKGHSHVYWYRQLPEEGLKFMVYLQKENIIDESGMPKERFSAEFPKEGPSILRIQQVVRGDSAAYFCASSPRRDPKETQYFGPGTRLLVL.

The chain links TRBV11-2 to TRBJ2-5, with 8 positions matching TRBD1. The CDR3 totals 13 residues. The germline V gene encodes CDR1 SGHAT and CDR2 FQNNGV. J lost 5 bases, V lost 6 bases, and 5 bases had no gene match. For the CDR3, the DNA is TGTGCCAGCAGTGACAGGGGTGGGGAGACCCAGTACTTC. Its translation is CASSDRGGETQYF.